This TCR beta chain was recovered during a study of blood T cell repertoires in COVID-19. Germline V lookup: CDR1 SGHRS, CDR2 YFSETQ. V shed 1 base, J shed 5 bases, and the junction held 10 bases outside the gene matches. The CDR3 contains 16 residues. Measured with immunoSEQ multiplex PCR; TCRdb has only the in-frame clones, and not every one. The sample records tens of thousands of clones, 89% being singletons. This TCR was recovered from a woman aged 45-59 years with active COVID-19. Sample: peripheral blood. This chain joins TRBV5-1 and TRBJ2-3, with TRBD2 matching 7 bases. The DNA for the CDR3 is TGCGCCAGCAGCTTGACAAGCGGGGCCCGGGGAGATACGCAGTATTTT. This sequence encodes CASSLTSGARGDTQYF.